This T cell receptor beta chain is from a study of blood T cell repertoires in COVID-19. Sequencing was performed with immunoSEQ multiplex PCR; in TCRdb, only in-frame clones are kept and a portion is missing. The data contain approximately 94,000 clones, about 90% of them singletons. The CDR3 is 13 residues long. V gave up 2 bases and J gave up 7 bases, with 10 bases separating them. Sequencing used peripheral blood. This sequence originates from a man aged 30 to 39 in a cohort sampled during active COVID-19. The chain recombines TRBV5-3 with TRBJ1-5, with D possibly TRBD1 on 6 matching bases. TRBV5-3 is identified as an open reading frame with a role that is uncertain. The CDR3 bases are TGTGCCAGAAGCTTTCCAGGGGACCAGCCCCAGCATTTT. Amino acid sequence: CARSFPGDQPQHF.